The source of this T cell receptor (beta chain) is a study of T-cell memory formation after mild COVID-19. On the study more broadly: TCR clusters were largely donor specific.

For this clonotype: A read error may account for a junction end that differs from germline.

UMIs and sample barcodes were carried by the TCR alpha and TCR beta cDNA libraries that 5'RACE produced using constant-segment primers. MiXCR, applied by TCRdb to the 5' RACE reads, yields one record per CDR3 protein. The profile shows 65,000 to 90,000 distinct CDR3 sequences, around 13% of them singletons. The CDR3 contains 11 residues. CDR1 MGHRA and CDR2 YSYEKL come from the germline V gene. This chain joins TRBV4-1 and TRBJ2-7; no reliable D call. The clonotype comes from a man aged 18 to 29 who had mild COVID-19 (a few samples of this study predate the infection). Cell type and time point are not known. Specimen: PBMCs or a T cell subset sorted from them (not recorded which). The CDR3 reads CASSPSDEPYF. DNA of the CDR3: TGCGCCAGCAGCCCTTCGGACGAGCCGTACTTC.